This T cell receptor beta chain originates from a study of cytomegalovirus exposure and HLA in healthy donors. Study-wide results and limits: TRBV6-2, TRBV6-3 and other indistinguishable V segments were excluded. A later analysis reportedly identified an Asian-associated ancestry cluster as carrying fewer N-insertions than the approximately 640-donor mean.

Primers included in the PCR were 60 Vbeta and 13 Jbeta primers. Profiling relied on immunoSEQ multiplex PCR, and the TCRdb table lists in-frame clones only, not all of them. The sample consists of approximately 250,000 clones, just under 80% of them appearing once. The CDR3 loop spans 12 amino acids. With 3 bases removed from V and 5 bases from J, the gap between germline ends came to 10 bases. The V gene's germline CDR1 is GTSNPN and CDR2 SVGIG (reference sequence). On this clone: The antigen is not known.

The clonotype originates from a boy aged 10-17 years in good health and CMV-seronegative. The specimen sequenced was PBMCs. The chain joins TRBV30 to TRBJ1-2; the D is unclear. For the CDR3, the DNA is TGTGCCTGGAGACAGTTCCTTTATGGCTACACCTTC. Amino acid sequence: CAWRQFLYGYTF.